This T cell receptor beta chain was retrieved from a study of cytomegalovirus exposure and HLA in healthy donors. Vbeta (60) and Jbeta (13) primers were used in the PCR. Authors' processing steps: In a later analysis, about 9.9 million of about 80 million unique beta chains occurred in at least two donors. The repertoire was sequenced with immunoSEQ multiplex PCR; TCRdb's copy has only in-frame clones and lacks some. The V and J calls and clone size come from that table; D and trimming were worked out from the DNA. The sample contains some 77,000 clones, about 79% of which appear only once. In its sample, this clone was seen a few times. This CDR3 has 15 residues. V lost 0 bases, J lost 6 bases, and 14 bases lay in between. Germline assignment: CDR1 GTSNPN and CDR2 SVGIG (reference sequence).

The sequence was collected from a woman aged 40 to 55 in good health and CMV-seronegative. This chain joins TRBV30 and TRBJ2-2; D perhaps matches TRBD2 (5 bases). The specimen sequenced was PBMCs. The CDR3: CAWSVLAEVAGELFF. The CDR3 region has the DNA TGTGCCTGGAGTGTACTTGCGGAGGTGGCCGGGGAGCTGTTTTTT.